This T cell receptor beta chain was observed in a study of shared clonotypes between healthy human individuals. The CDR3 has 13 amino acids. The ends were cut back, 5 bases at V and 6 bases at J, with 11 bases in the middle. Germline values: CDR1 MNHEY, CDR2 SMNVEV (reference sequence). Naive CD8 cells lacked CD45RO and underwent positive selection for CCR7, leaving out terminally differentiated effector memory CD45RA+ cells. This clone was picked up a small number of times. Methods used by the authors: Junction-only sequences without quality scores were provided by ImmunoSEQ, so filtering was different. Clones were read by immunoSEQ multiplex PCR, and TCRdb kept only the in-frame ones, dropping some. V, J and clone size were drawn from that table, and D and trimming were deduced from the DNA. Counted here are 2 million or so clones, approximately 94% occurring once; the ten biggest clones make up about 1.1%.

Sample: naive CD8+ T cells sorted from blood. V usage is TRBV27 and J usage is TRBJ1-5; possible D gene TRBD1, 6 bases. This clonotype originated in a man in his late teens or twenties in good health. Written as DNA, the CDR3 is TGTGCCAGCAGTCCCGACAGGTTTCAGCCCCAGCATTTT. Protein sequence: CASSPDRFQPQHF.